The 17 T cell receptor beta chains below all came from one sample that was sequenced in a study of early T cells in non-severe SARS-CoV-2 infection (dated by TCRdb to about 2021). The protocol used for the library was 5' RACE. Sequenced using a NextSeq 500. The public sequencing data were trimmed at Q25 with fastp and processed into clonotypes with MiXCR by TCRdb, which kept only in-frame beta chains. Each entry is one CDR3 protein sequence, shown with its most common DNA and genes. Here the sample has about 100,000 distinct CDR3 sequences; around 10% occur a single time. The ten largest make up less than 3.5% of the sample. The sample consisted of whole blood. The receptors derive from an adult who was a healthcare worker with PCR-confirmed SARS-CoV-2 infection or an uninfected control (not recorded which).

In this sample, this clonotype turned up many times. CDR3 sequence reads: CSVEDEIGKGAFF. DNA for the CDR3: TGCAGCGTTGAAGATGAGATTGGGAAAGGAGCTTTCTTT. V and J are TRBV29-1 and TRBJ1-1; D unclear. Deletions cut 0 bases from V and 10 bases from J, with 15 bases between. The CDR3 sequence is 13 residues long. Germline CDR1 is SQVTM and CDR2 is ANQGSEA. The variable domain in full, with the rest retrieved from reference TRBV29-1 and TRBJ1-1, is SAVISQKPSRDICQRGTSLTIQCQVDSQVTMMFWYRQQPGQSLTLIATANQGSEATYESGFVIDKFPISRPNLTFSTLTVSNMSPEDSSIYLCSVEDEIGKGAFFGQGTRLTVV.

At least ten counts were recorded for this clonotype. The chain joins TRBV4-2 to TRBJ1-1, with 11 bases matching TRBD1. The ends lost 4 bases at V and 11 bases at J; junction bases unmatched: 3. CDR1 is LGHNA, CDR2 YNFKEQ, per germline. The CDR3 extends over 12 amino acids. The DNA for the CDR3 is TGTGCCAGCAGCCTTGGGACAGGGGGTGCTTTCTTT. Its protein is CASSLGTGGAFF.

The CDR3 here is CASSASTSHSYNEQFF. The DNA of the CDR3 is TGTGCCAGCAGCGCGTCGACTAGCCACTCCTACAATGAGCAGTTCTTC. This chain links TRBV9 with TRBJ2-1, with 7 bases aligning to TRBD2. Germline CDR1 SGDLS, CDR2 YYNGEE. The V gene end was trimmed by 3 bases and the J gene end by 0 bases; junction bases not matched to a gene: 6. This CDR3 is 16 amino acids long.

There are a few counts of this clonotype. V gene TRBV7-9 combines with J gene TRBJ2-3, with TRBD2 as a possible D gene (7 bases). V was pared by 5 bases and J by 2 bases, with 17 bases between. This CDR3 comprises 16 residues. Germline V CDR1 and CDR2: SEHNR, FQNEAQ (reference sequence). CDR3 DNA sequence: TGTGCCAGCAGCCGGAGGCCGGGGGGCTTCACAGATACGCAGTATTTT. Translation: CASSRRPGGFTDTQYF.

CDR3: CASSLARRGHYEQYF. The CDR3 DNA is TGCGCCAGCAGCTTGGCTCGCAGGGGGCACTACGAGCAGTACTTC. The J gene is TRBJ2-7, the V gene TRBV5-1; 8 positions match TRBD1. Germline V gene data show CDR1 as SGHRS and CDR2 as YFSETQ. The CDR3 loop spans 15 amino acids. V trimming: 0 bases; J trimming: 3 bases; junction bases outside the gene matches: 5.

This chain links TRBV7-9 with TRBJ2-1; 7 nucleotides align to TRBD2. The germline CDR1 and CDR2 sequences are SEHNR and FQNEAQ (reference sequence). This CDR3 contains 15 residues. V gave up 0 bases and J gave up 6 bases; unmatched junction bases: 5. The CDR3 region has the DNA TGTGCCAGCAGCTTAGCCCGGGACTACCGCAATGAGCAGTTCTTC. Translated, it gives CASSLARDYRNEQFF.

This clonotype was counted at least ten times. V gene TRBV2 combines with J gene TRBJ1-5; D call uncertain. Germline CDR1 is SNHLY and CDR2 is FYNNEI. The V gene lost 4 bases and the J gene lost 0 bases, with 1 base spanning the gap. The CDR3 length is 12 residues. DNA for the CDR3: TGTGCCAGCAGTGGTAGCAATCAGCCCCAGCATTTT. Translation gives CASSGSNQPQHF.

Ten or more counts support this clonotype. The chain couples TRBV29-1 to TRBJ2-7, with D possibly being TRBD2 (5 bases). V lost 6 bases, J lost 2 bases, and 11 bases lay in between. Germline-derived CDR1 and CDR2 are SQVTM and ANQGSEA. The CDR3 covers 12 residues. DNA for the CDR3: TGCAGCGTCTCAGCGGAGACCTACGAGCAGTACTTC. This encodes CSVSAETYEQYF.

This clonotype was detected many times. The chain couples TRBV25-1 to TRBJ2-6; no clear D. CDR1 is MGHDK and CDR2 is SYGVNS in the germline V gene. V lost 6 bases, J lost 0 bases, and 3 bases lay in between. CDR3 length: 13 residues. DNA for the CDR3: TGTGCCAGCAGGGACTCTGGGGCCAACGTCCTGACTTTC. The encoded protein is CASRDSGANVLTF.

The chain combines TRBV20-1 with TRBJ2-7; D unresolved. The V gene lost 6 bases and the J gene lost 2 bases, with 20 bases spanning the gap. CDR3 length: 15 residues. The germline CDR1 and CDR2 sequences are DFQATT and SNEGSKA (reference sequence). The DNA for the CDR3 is TGCAGTGCCAGGTTGGCAGGTGGAACCCCCTACGAGCAGTACTTC. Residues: CSARLAGGTPYEQYF.

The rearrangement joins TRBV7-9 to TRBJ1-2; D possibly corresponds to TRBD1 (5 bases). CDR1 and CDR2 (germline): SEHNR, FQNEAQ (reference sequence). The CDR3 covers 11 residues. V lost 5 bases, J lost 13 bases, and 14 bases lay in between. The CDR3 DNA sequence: TGTGCCAGCAGCGGGGGGTCCTCGAGCACCTTC. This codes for CASSGGSSSTF. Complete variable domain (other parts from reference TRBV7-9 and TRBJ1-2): DTGVSQNPRHKITKRGQNVTFRCDPISEHNRLYWYRQTLGQGPEFLTYFQNEAQLEKSRLLSDRFSAERPKGSFSTLEIQRTEQGDSAMYLCASSGGSSSTFGSGTRLTVV.

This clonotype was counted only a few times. CDR3 coding DNA: TGTGCCAGCAGTTCAGGACAGGTACTCTACAATGAGCAGTTCTTC. Residues: CASSSGQVLYNEQFF. The rearrangement uses TRBV7-8 and TRBJ2-1; 7 nucleotides line up with TRBD1. Trimming removed 6 bases from V and 3 bases from J; junction bases left unmatched: 8. CDR3 length: 15 residues. Germline CDR1 is SGHVS and CDR2 is FQNEAQ.

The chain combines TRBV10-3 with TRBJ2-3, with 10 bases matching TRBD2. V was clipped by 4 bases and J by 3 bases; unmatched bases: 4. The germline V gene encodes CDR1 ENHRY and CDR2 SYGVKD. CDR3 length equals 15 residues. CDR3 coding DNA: TGTGCCATCAGTGCTCAACTAGCGGGGACAGATACGCAGTATTTT. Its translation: CAISAQLAGTDTQYF.

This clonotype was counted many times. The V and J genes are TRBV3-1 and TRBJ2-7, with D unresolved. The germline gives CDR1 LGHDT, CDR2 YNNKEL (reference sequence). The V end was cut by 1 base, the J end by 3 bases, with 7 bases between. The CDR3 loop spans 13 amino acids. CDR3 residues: CASSQVDGYEQYF. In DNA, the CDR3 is TGTGCCAGCAGCCAAGTCGACGGCTACGAGCAGTACTTC.

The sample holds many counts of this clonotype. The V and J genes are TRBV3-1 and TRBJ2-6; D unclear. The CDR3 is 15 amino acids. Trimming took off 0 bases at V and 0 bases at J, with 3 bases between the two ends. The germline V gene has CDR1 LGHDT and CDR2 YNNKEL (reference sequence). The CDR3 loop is CASSQDASGANVLTF. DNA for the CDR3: TGTGCCAGCAGCCAAGATGCCTCTGGGGCCAACGTCCTGACTTTC.

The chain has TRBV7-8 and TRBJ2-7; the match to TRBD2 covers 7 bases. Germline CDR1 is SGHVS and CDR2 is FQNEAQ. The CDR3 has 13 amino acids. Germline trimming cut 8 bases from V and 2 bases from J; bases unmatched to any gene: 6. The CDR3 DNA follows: TGTGCCAGCGTGGAGGGGACTACCTACGAGCAGTACTTC. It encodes CASVEGTTYEQYF.

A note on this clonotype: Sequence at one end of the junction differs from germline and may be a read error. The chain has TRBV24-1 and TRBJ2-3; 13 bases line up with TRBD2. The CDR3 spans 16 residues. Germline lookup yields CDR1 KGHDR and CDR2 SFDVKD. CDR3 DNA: TGTACCACCAGTGGAGGGACTAGCGGGGGCACAGATACGCAGTATTTT. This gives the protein CTTSGGTSGGTDTQYF.